These 28 T cell receptor beta chains share one sample of origin, sequenced in a study of liver allograft versus peripheral blood T cells (TCRdb year 2020). Broadly, across the study: In liver transplant recipients, the study looked at T cell receptor repertoires in the peripheral blood and set them against the repertoires found within the transplanted livers.

TCRdb records Illumina MiSeq as the sequencer. The public reads were reprocessed in TCRdb via fastp at Q25 and MiXCR, keeping in-frame beta chains. Rows merge per CDR3 protein into single entries with the most common DNA and genes. The sample yields about 9,100 distinct CDR3 sequences; over 20% were counted once. Together, the top ten hold over 5% of the sample. These receptors were obtained from a human patient who had a liver transplant. Some T cells may be donor cells from the graft after a transplant.

By share of the sample, this clonotype is medium-sized. This chain links TRBV6-1 with TRBJ2-7, with TRBD2 matching over 8 bases. The junction had 6 bases not matched to a gene; V was cut back by 5 bases and J by 0 bases. Germline loops: CDR1 MNHNS, CDR2 SASEGT. This CDR3 has 15 amino acids. The CDR3 coding sequence is TGTGCCAGCAGTCCAGCGGGGGACCACTCCTACGAGCAGTACTTC. It encodes CASSPAGDHSYEQYF.

The CDR3 DNA reads as TGTGCCAGCAGTGTTCAGGGGGCTAAAGCTTTCTTT. Translation: CASSVQGAKAFF. The gene calls are TRBV6-5 and TRBJ1-1; 8 bases map to TRBD1. The trim removed 5 bases at V and 9 bases at J, leaving 5 bases unmatched. Germline-derived CDR1 and CDR2 are MNHEY and SVGAGI. The CDR3 is 12 amino acids.

This rearrangement joins TRBV29-1 to TRBJ2-3, with a weak D call TRBD2 (6 bases). Trimming left V 0 bases short and J 5 bases short, with 9 bases between. The CDR3 totals 13 residues. CDR1 is SQVTM, CDR2 ANQGSEA, per germline. CDR3 in amino acids: CSVEEPRGDTQYF. CDR3 bases: TGCAGCGTTGAAGAACCGCGGGGAGATACGCAGTATTTT.

Within the sample, this clonotype is medium-sized. V gene TRBV24-1 combines with J gene TRBJ2-5; TRBD2 is a possible D gene (6 bases). The V gene's germline CDR1 is KGHDR and CDR2 SFDVKD. The length of the CDR3 is 14 residues. V was pared by 3 bases and J by 3 bases, with 10 bases between. CDR3 loop: CATSDAGGEETQYF. CDR3 in DNA: TGTGCCACCAGTGATGCTGGAGGGGAAGAGACCCAGTACTTC.

This clonotype was observed a handful of times. The chain couples TRBV19 to TRBJ1-1; 9 bases line up with TRBD1. Losses at the gene ends were 5 bases for V and 7 bases for J; bases not matched to a gene: 5. CDR3 length equals 13 residues. Germline V CDR1 and CDR2: LNHDA, SQIVND (reference sequence). CDR3 sequence reads: CASSYRGQGEAFF. The DNA for the CDR3 is TGTGCCAGTAGTTACAGGGGGCAGGGTGAAGCTTTCTTT.

By sample share, this clonotype is medium-sized. This rearrangement joins TRBV24-1 to TRBJ1-4; the D is unclear. Germline assignment: CDR1 KGHDR and CDR2 SFDVKD. This CDR3 comprises 13 residues. V lost 9 bases to trimming and J lost 4 bases, with 11 bases between them. The CDR3 sequence: CATAATHNEKLFF. CDR3 coding DNA: TGTGCCACCGCGGCCACGCATAATGAAAAACTGTTTTTT.

This clonotype was seen once. The chain carries TRBV12-3 or TRBV12-4 and TRBJ2-3; 7 bases are a match to TRBD2. The CDR3 contains 15 residues. Losses at the gene ends were 6 bases for V and 6 bases for J; bases not matched to a gene: 12. The CDR3 DNA sequence: TGTGCCAGCAGCCCTCCGGGACTATGCTGGGATACGCAGTATTTT. Amino acids: CASSPPGLCWDTQYF.

V and J are TRBV28 and TRBJ1-2, with 7 bases matching TRBD1. The V gene end was trimmed by 9 bases and the J gene end by 2 bases; junction bases not matched to a gene: 3. Germline CDR1 reads MDHEN; CDR2 reads SYDVKM. This CDR3 has 12 residues. CDR3 sequence reads: CASEGANYGYTF. Here the CDR3 DNA reads TGTGCCAGTGAGGGGGCAAACTATGGCTACACCTTC.

In this sample, this clonotype turned up a few times. This chain links TRBV12-3 or TRBV12-4 with TRBJ2-2; 8 positions match TRBD1. The CDR3 has 15 amino acids. J gave up 4 bases and V 7 bases, and 8 bases lay outside the gene matches. The CDR3 bases are TGTGCCAGCACCCTAGGACAGGGAACCACCGGGGAGCTGTTTTTT. This sequence encodes CASTLGQGTTGELFF.

The V call is TRBV20-1, the J call TRBJ2-7; tentative D call: TRBD1 (7 bases). This CDR3 has 17 amino acids. CDR1 and CDR2 from the germline V gene are DFQATT and SNEGSKA (reference sequence). V was shortened by 2 bases and J by 7 bases, with 27 bases between the two germline ends. The CDR3 nucleotides are TGCAGTGCTAGACCATTCCGGGAGACAGGGCCACTCGGGGAGCAGTACTTC. Amino acids: CSARPFRETGPLGEQYF.

V usage is TRBV20-1 and J usage is TRBJ2-7, with D hard to call. CDR3 size: 14 residues. Trimming shortened V by 0 bases and J by 10 bases, and 19 bases separated the two germline ends. Germline V CDR1 and CDR2: DFQATT, SNEGSKA (reference sequence). CDR3 bases: TGCAGTGCTAGAGATGGGATAGCAGGAACGCGACAGTACTTC. It codes for CSARDGIAGTRQYF.

V and J are TRBV20-1 and TRBJ1-1; a weak D match, TRBD1 (6 bases). The V end lost 5 bases, the J end lost 3 bases, and 10 bases lay between the germline ends. Germline loops: CDR1 DFQATT, CDR2 SNEGSKA (reference sequence). The CDR3 extends over 12 amino acids. CDR3 protein: CSAGGRDTEAFF. The CDR3 nucleotides read TGCAGTGCTGGGGGGCGGGACACTGAAGCTTTCTTT.

The V and J genes are TRBV7-3 and TRBJ2-1; TRBD2 matches at 9 bases. This CDR3 region has 14 residues. Germline CDR1 reads SGHTA; CDR2 reads FQGTGA. After removal of 7 bases from V and 7 bases from J, the junction contained 8 bases not matched to a gene. The CDR3 DNA follows: TGTGCCAGCAAGGAGGCGGCGGGAGGGAATGAGCAGTTCTTC. Its translation is CASKEAAGGNEQFF.

This clonotype is deemed medium-sized. The chain is built from TRBV9 and TRBJ1-1, with TRBD1 matching 7 bases. Germline assignment: CDR1 SGDLS and CDR2 YYNGEE. V shed 4 bases and J 7 bases; nucleotides not matched to a gene: 16. The CDR3 is 16 residues long. The CDR3 sequence is CASSLRQGEVDGEAFF. The CDR3 DNA is TGTGCCAGCAGCCTCAGACAGGGAGAGGTGGATGGTGAAGCTTTCTTT.

This clonotype was counted at least ten times. The genes are TRBV28 and TRBJ2-1; D possibly corresponds to TRBD1 (6 bases). V was clipped by 4 bases and J by 4 bases, with 17 bases between them. This CDR3 has 16 amino acids. The germline CDR1 and CDR2 sequences are MDHEN and SYDVKM. This CDR3 is CASSSPFQGQYNEQFF. The DNA for the CDR3 is TGTGCCAGCAGTTCCCCTTTTCAGGGACAATACAATGAGCAGTTCTTC.

V and J are TRBV20-1 and TRBJ2-1; 9 bases match TRBD2. Unmatched junction bases numbered 11, after V lost 1 base and J lost 7 bases. The V gene's germline CDR1 is DFQATT and CDR2 SNEGSKA (reference sequence). The CDR3 spans 16 residues. The chain's CDR3 is CSARVHDTSGLNEQFF. As DNA, the CDR3 is TGCAGTGCTAGAGTTCATGACACTAGCGGGCTGAATGAGCAGTTCTTC.

The rearrangement joins TRBV9 to TRBJ1-4, with D possibly being TRBD1 (6 bases). The CDR3 has 15 amino acids. From germline, CDR1 is SGDLS and CDR2 YYNGEE. Deletions cut 0 bases from V and 0 bases from J, with 6 bases between. CDR3 sequence (DNA): TGTGCCAGCAGCGTAGGACAGGCAACTAATGAAAAACTGTTTTTT. The encoded protein is CASSVGQATNEKLFF. Based on the CDR3 plus reference TRBV9 and TRBJ1-4, the full variable domain is DSGVTQTPKHLITATGQRVTLRCSPRSGDLSVYWYQQSLDQGLQFLIQYYNGEERAKGNILERFSAQQFPDLHSELNLSSLELGDSALYFCASSVGQATNEKLFFGSGTQLSVL.

This chain joins TRBV19 and TRBJ1-2; 8 bases match TRBD1. Trimming at V came to 4 bases and at J to 4 bases, leaving 5 bases not matched to a gene. This CDR3 has 14 amino acids. The germline V gene encodes CDR1 LNHDA and CDR2 SQIVND (reference sequence). The CDR3 DNA reads TGTGCCAGTAGTAAGGACAGGGAGGGCTATGGCTACACCTTC. It specifies CASSKDREGYGYTF.

This clonotype was picked up many times. The chain carries TRBV15 and TRBJ2-3; D assignment may be TRBD1 or TRBD2 (6 bases each). The CDR3 is 16 amino acids. Trimming took 1 base from V and 1 from J, leaving 12 bases between them. Germline assignment: CDR1 LNHNV and CDR2 YYDKDF (reference sequence). CDR3 residues: CATSRGGAAGTDTQYF. In nucleotides, the CDR3 is TGTGCCACCAGCAGAGGGGGGGCGGCTGGCACAGATACGCAGTATTTT.

The CDR3 region has the DNA TGTGCCAGCAGCACCCTAACGGGGCCCACTAACTATGGCTACACCTTC. Its protein is CASSTLTGPTNYGYTF. The J gene is TRBJ1-2, the V gene TRBV28, with D perhaps TRBD1 (5 bases). Trimming stripped 6 bases from V and 0 bases from J, with 17 bases between. CDR3 length equals 16 residues. Germline lookup yields CDR1 MDHEN and CDR2 SYDVKM.

This clonotype counts as medium-sized. The chain recombines TRBV6-1 with TRBJ2-7; 11 bases align to TRBD2. The CDR3 runs to 14 residues. The junction had 5 bases not matched to a gene; V was cut back by 7 bases and J by 3 bases. Germline values: CDR1 MNHNS, CDR2 SASEGT. The CDR3 bases are TGTGCCAGCAATGTAGCGGGGGGGGTCTACGAGCAGTACTTC. This translates into CASNVAGGVYEQYF.

This clonotype was observed a few times. The chain links TRBV6-1 to TRBJ1-2, with D unclear. The germline V gene has CDR1 MNHNS and CDR2 SASEGT. The length of the CDR3 is 13 residues. Trimming removed 7 bases from V and 5 bases from J, with 14 bases in between. CDR3 bases: TGTGCCAGCACTTGGCAGGCTGCTTATGGCTACACCTTC. This gives the protein CASTWQAAYGYTF.

J is TRBJ2-5 and V is TRBV6-5; the match to TRBD2 covers 8 bases. Germline V gives CDR1 MNHEY, CDR2 SVGAGI. The ends lost 6 bases at V and 1 base at J; junction bases unmatched: 4. The CDR3 is 14 amino acids. The CDR3 is CASRSGGAQETQYF. The CDR3 DNA sequence: TGTGCCAGCAGGTCCGGGGGGGCCCAAGAGACCCAGTACTTC.

The V call is TRBV7-2, the J call TRBJ1-5; D is undetermined. Germline V CDR1 and CDR2: SGHTA, FQGNSA. The CDR3 covers 12 residues. V dropped 1 base and J dropped 5 bases, with 3 bases sitting between them. The CDR3 reads CASSLVDQPQHF. CDR3 coding DNA: TGTGCCAGCAGCTTAGTGGATCAGCCCCAGCATTTT.

The chain carries TRBV12-3 or TRBV12-4 and TRBJ1-1; no clear D. Trimming stripped 5 bases from V and 2 bases from J, with 9 bases between. This CDR3 has 13 residues. This chain's CDR3 is CASSQNSNTEAFF. DNA for the CDR3: TGTGCCAGCAGTCAAAACAGCAACACTGAAGCTTTCTTT.

This clonotype is medium-sized (0.01 to 0.1%). In DNA, the CDR3 is TGTGCCTGGGGTGAGGGGGCGGGATCCTCCCAAGATACGCAGTATTTT. Translation gives CAWGEGAGSSQDTQYF. The chain has TRBV30 and TRBJ2-3; tentatively, D is TRBD1 (7 bases). The CDR3 covers 16 residues. Trimming took off 5 bases at V and 5 bases at J, with 23 bases between the two ends. Germline values: CDR1 GTSNPN, CDR2 SVGIG (reference sequence).

This clonotype was detected once. V gene TRBV19 combines with J gene TRBJ1-4; a possible D gene is TRBD1 (5 bases). Trimming took off 9 bases at V and 4 bases at J, with 18 bases between the two ends. Looked up from germline, CDR1 is LNHDA and CDR2 is SQIVND (reference sequence). The CDR3 spans 15 residues. The CDR3 DNA is TGTGCCAGCAAGTCCGGTGGGGCGAATAATGAAAAACTGTTTTTT. Amino acids: CASKSGGANNEKLFF.

This clonotype is deemed medium-sized. V is TRBV28 and J is TRBJ1-2, with TRBD1 matching over 7 bases. The junction had 7 bases not matched to a gene; V was cut back by 6 bases and J by 0 bases. CDR3 length: 15 amino acids. Germline CDR1 MDHEN, CDR2 SYDVKM. The CDR3 loop is CASRTDRNANYGYTF. CDR3 in DNA: TGTGCCAGCAGGACGGACAGGAATGCTAACTATGGCTACACCTTC.